The 6 T cell receptor beta chains below all came from one sample that was sequenced in a study of blood T cells in healthy people across ages (dated by TCRdb to 2013 to 2016). Preparation of the library involved 5' RACE. This sample was sequenced with an Illumina HiSeq 2500. A second about 7 to 11 cycle PCR used a sample-barcoded 5' primer and a J-beta primer mix. TCRdb trimmed the raw reads at Q25, called clones with MiXCR and kept productive beta chains. Duplicate CDR3 protein sequences are folded into a single record with the most common DNA and genes. The table for this sample lists fewer than 2,000,000 distinct CDR3 sequences; 34% of them were counted only once. In total, the top ten clones hold 10% to 12% of the sample. The sequenced sample was blood. These receptor sequences come from a woman aged 30 to 39 in good health.

The chain carries TRBV19 and TRBJ1-2; D call uncertain. The V end was cut by 1 base, the J end by 9 bases, with 9 bases between. The germline V gene has CDR1 LNHDA and CDR2 SQIVND (reference sequence). The CDR3 length is 12 residues. CDR3 amino acids: CASSIVLGSYTF. DNA for the CDR3: TGTGCCAGTAGTATAGTCCTGGGGAGCTACACCTTC.

The V gene is TRBV20-1, the J gene TRBJ1-4, with 8 bases identical to TRBD1. Unmatched junction bases numbered 5, after V lost 4 bases and J lost 7 bases. CDR1 is DFQATT, CDR2 SNEGSKA, per germline (reference sequence). The CDR3 covers 13 residues. The CDR3 loop reads CSATTGVIEKLFF. As DNA, the CDR3 is TGCAGTGCTACGACAGGGGTAATTGAAAAACTGTTTTTT.

The chain carries TRBV13 and TRBJ2-3, with D hard to call. With 4 bases removed from V and 3 bases from J, the gap between germline ends came to 14 bases. Germline assignment: CDR1 PRHDT and CDR2 FYEKMQ (reference sequence). CDR3 length: 15 residues. CDR3 residues: CASSSTARGTDTQYF. CDR3 bases: TGTGCCAGCAGCTCCACAGCCCGTGGGACAGATACGCAGTATTTT.

The J gene is TRBJ2-1, the V gene TRBV28, with D unclear. Germline V gene sequence: CDR1 MDHEN, CDR2 SYDVKM. The CDR3 is 16 amino acids. The V end lost 2 bases, the J end lost 6 bases, and 17 bases lay between the germline ends. The CDR3: CASSLISASYFNEQFF. CDR3 bases: TGTGCCAGCAGTTTAATTTCTGCCAGTTACTTCAATGAGCAGTTCTTC.

The chain employs TRBV7-9 and TRBJ2-4; TRBD1 matches 12 bases. V shed 0 bases and J 13 bases; nucleotides not matched to a gene: 16. The CDR3 contains 18 residues. Germline V gives CDR1 SEHNR, CDR2 FQNEAQ (reference sequence). Here the CDR3 DNA reads TGTGCCAGCAGCTTAGCGTTGGGGACAGGGGGCCCATCCTACGGGCAGTACTTC. This encodes CASSLALGTGGPSYGQYF.

This clonotype came up once. V and J are TRBV5-1 and TRBJ2-5, with 11 bases lining up with TRBD1. V shed 3 bases, J shed 5 bases, and the junction held 9 bases outside the gene matches. Germline V CDR1 and CDR2: SGHRS, YFSETQ. This CDR3 comprises 16 residues. The DNA for the CDR3 is TGCGCCAGCAGCTCCGGGACAGGGGGGACGCGGGAGACCCAGTACTTC. The encoded protein is CASSSGTGGTRETQYF.